This TCR beta chain was identified during a study of T cells in Graves' hyperthyroidism and ophthalmopathy. CDR1 is SQVTM, CDR2 ANQGSEA, per germline. The CDR3 has 17 amino acids. Trimming left V 2 bases short and J 3 bases short, with 22 bases between. What was amplified from RNA transcripts were TCR beta CDR3 regions. When the TCR CDR3 underwent first-round RT-PCR, the HTBI primer set was used. Via MiXCR, TCRdb re-called the multiplex PCR reads, giving one row per CDR3 protein. The sample records 250,000 to 400,000 distinct CDR3 sequences, about 13% being singletons. This rearrangement joins TRBV29-1 to TRBJ1-1, with D perhaps TRBD1 (6 bases). This TCR was recovered from a woman between 40 and 50 years old with Graves' ophthalmopathy. Sequenced sample: blood. The CDR3 bases are TGCAGCGTTGAACCCCCACGGGGGGCGCGGAAGGACACTGAAGCTTTCTTT. It codes for CSVEPPRGARKDTEAFF.